This T cell receptor (beta chain) was found in a study of cytomegalovirus exposure and HLA in healthy donors. Study-level findings and limits: As confirmed in vitro, a few CMV-associated chains were specific for CMV antigens.

Method: immunoSEQ multiplex PCR; TCRdb's copy keeps in-frame clones and lacks some. Here the sample spans 85,000 to 130,000 clones, roughly nine tenths being singletons. The CDR3 has 16 amino acids. V lost 2 bases to trimming and J lost 4 bases, with 14 bases between them. Germline V gives CDR1 MNHEY, CDR2 SVGAGI. Of note for this clone: As yet, its antigen is unknown.

Source material: PBMCs. The origin of this receptor is a woman under 30 in good health and CMV-seropositive. The chain has TRBV6-5 and TRBJ2-2, with D unresolved. CDR3 in DNA: TGTGCCAGCAGTTACCGACGGGTCGGTAGCACCGGGGAGCTGTTTTTT. This sequence encodes CASSYRRVGSTGELFF.